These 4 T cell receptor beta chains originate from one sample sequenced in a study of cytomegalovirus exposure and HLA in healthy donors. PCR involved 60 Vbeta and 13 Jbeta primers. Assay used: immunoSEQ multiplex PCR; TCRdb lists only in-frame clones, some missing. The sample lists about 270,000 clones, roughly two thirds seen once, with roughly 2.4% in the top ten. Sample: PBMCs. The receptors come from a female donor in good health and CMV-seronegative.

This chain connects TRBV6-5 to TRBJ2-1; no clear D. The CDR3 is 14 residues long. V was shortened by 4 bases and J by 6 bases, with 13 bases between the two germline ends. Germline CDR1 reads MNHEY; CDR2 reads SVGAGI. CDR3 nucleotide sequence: TGTGCCAGCAGTTTGCTAAATCAGGTCAATGAGCAGTTCTTC. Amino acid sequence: CASSLLNQVNEQFF.

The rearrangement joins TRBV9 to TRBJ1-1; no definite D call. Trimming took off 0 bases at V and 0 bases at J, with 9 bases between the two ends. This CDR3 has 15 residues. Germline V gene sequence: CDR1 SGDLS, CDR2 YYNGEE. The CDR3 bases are TGTGCCAGCAGCGTAGAGGCAGGAATGAACACTGAAGCTTTCTTT. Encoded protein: CASSVEAGMNTEAFF.

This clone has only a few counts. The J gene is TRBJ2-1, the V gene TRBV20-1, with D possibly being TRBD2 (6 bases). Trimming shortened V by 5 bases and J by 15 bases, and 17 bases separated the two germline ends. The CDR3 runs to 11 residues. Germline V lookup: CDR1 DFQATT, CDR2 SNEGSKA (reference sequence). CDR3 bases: TGCAGTGCTTCCAGGGACTCGCAGTGGTTCTTC. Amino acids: CSASRDSQWFF.

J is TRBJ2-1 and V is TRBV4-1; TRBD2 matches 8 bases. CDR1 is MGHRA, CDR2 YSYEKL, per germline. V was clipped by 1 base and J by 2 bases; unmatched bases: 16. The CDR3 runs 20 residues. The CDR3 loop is CASSQAGQGPNSGTYNEQFF. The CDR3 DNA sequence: TGCGCCAGCAGCCAAGCGGGACAAGGACCGAATAGCGGGACCTACAATGAGCAGTTCTTC.